The sequence of this T cell receptor beta chain was determined in a study of blood T cell repertoires in COVID-19. Study summary: Collection of acute and convalescent COVID-19 samples took place in the United States, Italy and Spain. PBMCs, B-cell-depleted T cells, or T cells were the source of the cDNA or gDNA that made up the material.

Source study methods: Estimates of nucleated cell counts were drawn from the amplification of reference gene primers. Clones were sequenced by immunoSEQ multiplex PCR, and TCRdb holds only the in-frame ones, with some missing. V, J and clone size are those of that table, while D and trimming were read from the DNA. The data contain around 110,000 clones, about 89% of them singletons. V was cut by 5 bases and J by 1 base, with 12 bases left in between. Per germline, CDR1 SGHVS and CDR2 FQNEAQ. The CDR3 is made up of 15 amino acids. The receptor was isolated from a man aged 35-49 years with active or convalescent COVID-19. This chain connects TRBV7-8 to TRBJ2-1; the D gene is possibly TRBD2 (7 bases). Material for sequencing was peripheral blood. The CDR3 protein is CASSQRGGSYNEQFF. For the CDR3, the DNA is TGTGCCAGCAGCCAAAGGGGGGGGTCCTACAATGAGCAGTTCTTC.